One and the same sample provided the 28 T cell receptor beta chains below, sequenced in a study of T cells in localized non-small cell lung cancer. Assay: immunoSEQ multiplex PCR; the TCRdb copy retains only in-frame clones and omits some. Of some 50,000 clones listed, approximately 80% are singletons. Sequenced here: peripheral blood mononuclear cells, sampled before any cancer treatment. These receptors were obtained from a man between 40 and 69 years old with stage III lung adenocarcinoma.

This rearrangement joins TRBV6-1 to TRBJ2-1; D possibly corresponds to TRBD1 (5 bases). Per germline, CDR1 MNHNS and CDR2 SASEGT. V lost 4 bases to trimming and J lost 0 bases, with 13 bases between them. CDR3 length: 16 amino acids. The CDR3 bases are TGTGCCAGCAGTGTAATGGGGCCGAGCTCCTACAATGAGCAGTTCTTC. This codes for CASSVMGPSSYNEQFF.

This chain links TRBV7-3 with TRBJ2-1; D not certain. This CDR3 is 13 amino acids long. V was shortened by 1 base and J by 4 bases, with 5 bases between the two germline ends. Germline CDR1 is SGHTA and CDR2 is FQGTGA. CDR3 in amino acids: CASSLSGYNEQFF. Here the CDR3 DNA reads TGTGCCAGCAGCTTAAGCGGTTACAATGAGCAGTTCTTC.

This chain links TRBV4-2 with TRBJ2-1; TRBD2 might be the D (5 bases). Germline assignment: CDR1 LGHNA and CDR2 YNFKEQ. The CDR3 is 13 residues long. V lost 5 bases and J lost 9, with 14 bases in between. The CDR3 loop is CASSLGARAEQFF. For the CDR3, the DNA is TGTGCCAGCAGCTTGGGAGCGAGGGCTGAGCAGTTCTTC.

The chain links TRBV30 to TRBJ2-6; TRBD1 matches 10 bases. V shed 6 bases, J shed 3 bases, and the junction held 11 bases outside the gene matches. There are 17 residues in the CDR3. CDR1 is GTSNPN and CDR2 is SVGIG in the germline V gene (reference sequence). The CDR3 DNA reads TGTGCCTGTAAACTCCGACAGGGGGCGGGTGGGGCCAACGTCCTGACTTTC. Encoded protein: CACKLRQGAGGANVLTF.

To note about this clone: Other DNA sequences within the sample encode an identical CDR3. The gene calls are TRBV19 and TRBJ1-1, with 7 bases identical to TRBD1. The CDR3 consists of 14 residues. J gave up 2 bases and V 3 bases, and 3 bases lay outside the gene matches. The V gene's germline CDR1 is LNHDA and CDR2 SQIVND (reference sequence). As DNA, the CDR3 is TGTGCCAGTAGTATTGGGACAGTCAACACTGAAGCTTTCTTT. Encoded protein: CASSIGTVNTEAFF. Variable domain in full (rest from reference TRBV19 and TRBJ1-1): DGGITQSPKYLFRKEGQNVTLSCEQNLNHDAMYWYRQDPGQGLRLIYYSQIVNDFQKGDIAEGYSVSREKKESFPLTVTSAQKNPTAFYLCASSIGTVNTEAFFGQGTRLTVV.

The gene calls are TRBV5-1 and TRBJ1-1, with TRBD1 as a possible D gene (5 bases). Trimming removed 2 bases at V and 11 bases at J, with 16 bases between. Germline V lookup: CDR1 SGHRS, CDR2 YFSETQ. There are 13 residues in the CDR3. As DNA, the CDR3 is TGCGCCAGCAGCTTTTCTGGGGCCCAAGGGGCTTTCTTT. The encoded protein is CASSFSGAQGAFF.

The V call is TRBV5-4, the J call TRBJ2-1, with D hard to call. CDR3 length: 17 residues. The germline CDR1 and CDR2 sequences are SGHNT and YYREEE (reference sequence). The V gene lost 0 bases and the J gene lost 4 bases, with 17 bases spanning the gap. The CDR3 nucleotides read TGTGCCAGCAGCTTGGGTGGTAGCCCCACTCCTTACAATGAGCAGTTCTTC. This encodes CASSLGGSPTPYNEQFF.

The rearrangement uses TRBV29-1 and TRBJ2-1; 7 bases match TRBD2. Germline V gene sequence: CDR1 SQVTM, CDR2 ANQGSEA. This CDR3 spans 11 amino acids. V was clipped by 5 bases and J by 9 bases; unmatched bases: 4. This CDR3 is CSVWGGSEQFF. The CDR3 region has the DNA TGCAGCGTTTGGGGGGGAAGTGAGCAGTTCTTC.

The chain recombines TRBV7-3 with TRBJ1-1; D might be TRBD1 (6 bases). The CDR3 is 14 amino acids. V lost 0 bases to trimming and J lost 2 bases, with 7 bases between them. CDR1 SGHTA and CDR2 FQGTGA come from the germline V gene. CDR3 in DNA: TGTGCCAGCAGCTTAACAGGGGGAAACACTGAAGCTTTCTTT. Translated: CASSLTGGNTEAFF. Complete variable domain (other parts from reference TRBV7-3 and TRBJ1-1): GAGVSQTPSNKVTEKGKYVELRCDPISGHTALYWYRQSLGQGPEFLIYFQGTGAADDSGLPNDRFFAVRPEGSVSTLKIQRTERGDSAVYLCASSLTGGNTEAFFGQGTRLTVV.

This clone was seen only once. This sequence joins TRBV5-6 and TRBJ1-3, with D uncertain. Trimming left V 5 bases short and J 0 bases short, with 9 bases between. Germline loops: CDR1 SGHDT, CDR2 YYEEEE. The CDR3 has 14 residues. The CDR3 spells CASSYIGSGNTIYF. The CDR3 DNA follows: TGTGCCAGCAGTTACATTGGCTCTGGAAACACCATATATTTT.

The chain couples TRBV2 to TRBJ2-5, with D uncertain. The CDR3 sequence is 15 residues long. V was cut by 7 bases and J by 0 bases, with 15 bases left in between. Germline CDR1 is SNHLY and CDR2 is FYNNEI. CDR3 sequence (DNA): TGTGCCAGCATGAAAAAAGGACGGTACCAAGAGACCCAGTACTTC. Protein product: CASMKKGRYQETQYF.

This clone was found once. The J gene is TRBJ2-3, the V gene TRBV5-1, with D perhaps matching TRBD1 or TRBD2 (5 bases each). Germline V CDR1 and CDR2: SGHRS, YFSETQ. The length of the CDR3 is 15 residues. V was trimmed by 4 bases and J by 1 base, leaving 13 bases between them. CDR3 amino acids: CASSARRGGTDTQYF. The DNA for the CDR3 is TGCGCCAGCAGCGCACGACGGGGCGGCACAGATACGCAGTATTTT.

The rearrangement joins TRBV29-1 to TRBJ2-7; TRBD1 aligns across 9 bases. CDR1 and CDR2 (germline): SQVTM, ANQGSEA. Trimming at V came to 3 bases and at J to 5 bases, leaving 8 bases not matched to a gene. The CDR3 runs to 14 residues. CDR3 DNA sequence: TGCAGCGTTGAGTTGGGACAGGGTATCCACGAGCAGTACTTC. Translating it yields CSVELGQGIHEQYF.

In its sample, this clone was seen once. The chain combines TRBV9 with TRBJ2-3, with unresolved D. CDR1 is SGDLS, CDR2 YYNGEE, per germline. The CDR3 spans 13 residues. Between the trimmed V and J ends, which lost 3 bases and 2 bases, there was a span of 7 bases. As DNA, the CDR3 is TGTGCCAGCAGCGCGGGCCCCACAGATACGCAGTATTTT. Amino acid sequence: CASSAGPTDTQYF.

The genes are TRBV4-2 and TRBJ2-5; the D gene is possibly TRBD2 (6 bases). This CDR3 spans 16 amino acids. V was shortened by 1 base and J by 5 bases, with 17 bases between the two germline ends. Germline V CDR1 and CDR2: LGHNA, YNFKEQ. The DNA for the CDR3 is TGTGCCAGCAGCCAAGTTATAGCGGAAACGGGGGAGACCCAGTACTTC. It specifies CASSQVIAETGETQYF.

The chain has TRBV7-3 and TRBJ2-3, with TRBD1 matching 9 bases. Trimming took 4 bases from V and 5 from J; bases not matched to a gene: 4. CDR1 SGHTA and CDR2 FQGTGA come from the germline V gene. The CDR3 consists of 14 residues. The CDR3 DNA reads as TGTGCCAGCAGCTACAGGGGGCCTGAAGATACGCAGTATTTT. Amino acids: CASSYRGPEDTQYF. The whole variable domain, filled in from reference TRBV7-3 and TRBJ2-3, reads GAGVSQTPSNKVTEKGKYVELRCDPISGHTALYWYRQSLGQGPEFLIYFQGTGAADDSGLPNDRFFAVRPEGSVSTLKIQRTERGDSAVYLCASSYRGPEDTQYFGPGTRLTVL.

The rearrangement uses TRBV5-8 and TRBJ2-7, with no clear D. In germline, CDR1 is SGHTS, CDR2 YDEGEE. The CDR3 length is 14 residues. With 4 bases removed from V and 1 base from J, the gap between germline ends came to 12 bases. CDR3 residues: CASSHWIVSYEQYF. CDR3 DNA sequence: TGTGCCAGCAGCCACTGGATCGTTTCCTACGAGCAGTACTTC.

This clone has more than one count but fewer than ten. The CDR3 DNA reads TGCAGCGTTACTCGGGGCCCAGGGGTCAATGAGCAGTTCTTC. Protein product: CSVTRGPGVNEQFF. This chain links TRBV29-1 with TRBJ2-1; maybe TRBD1 (6 bases). CDR3 length: 14 residues. V was pared by 5 bases and J by 6 bases, with 17 bases between. Per germline, CDR1 SQVTM and CDR2 ANQGSEA.

The rearrangement joins TRBV6-6 to TRBJ1-1; a possible D gene is TRBD1 (6 bases). V gave up 2 bases and J gave up 6 bases, with 13 bases separating them. The CDR3 extends over 14 amino acids. CDR1 is MNHNY, CDR2 SVGAGI, per germline (reference sequence). CDR3 bases: TGTGCCAGCAGTTACGTCAAGGGGGGATCTGAAGCTTTCTTT. Its protein is CASSYVKGGSEAFF.

V and J are TRBV2 and TRBJ1-6, with unresolved D. CDR1 SNHLY and CDR2 FYNNEI come from the germline V gene. CDR3 length: 12 amino acids. Trimming left V 7 bases short and J 6 bases short, with 7 bases between. CDR3 bases: TGTGCCAGCATTCGAAGTAATTCACCCCTCCACTTT. As protein: CASIRSNSPLHF.

The J gene is TRBJ2-5, the V gene TRBV29-1; 7 bases are a match to TRBD2. The CDR3 totals 15 residues. V trimming: 0 bases; J trimming: 4 bases; junction bases outside the gene matches: 8. CDR1 and CDR2 from the germline V gene are SQVTM and ANQGSEA. CDR3 region: CSVEEGRLARETQYF. CDR3 DNA: TGCAGCGTTGAAGAGGGAAGACTAGCTAGAGAGACCCAGTACTTC.

The chain joins TRBV19 to TRBJ1-1; no firm D call. V lost 4 bases to trimming and J lost 1 base, with 10 bases between them. The V gene's germline CDR1 is LNHDA and CDR2 SQIVND (reference sequence). The CDR3 has 14 amino acids. As DNA, the CDR3 is TGTGCCAGTAGTACCTCCTCAGGGAACACTGAAGCTTTCTTT. Its translation: CASSTSSGNTEAFF.

The genes are TRBV5-1 and TRBJ2-2, with a possible D match to TRBD1 (6 bases). Germline V gene lookup returns CDR1 SGHRS and CDR2 YFSETQ. The CDR3 spans 15 residues. V gave up 0 bases and J gave up 0 bases, with 6 bases separating them. CDR3 protein: CASSLDRANTGELFF. CDR3 in DNA: TGCGCCAGCAGCTTGGACAGGGCGAACACCGGGGAGCTGTTTTTT.

In its sample, this clone was seen a few times. This chain joins TRBV11-2 and TRBJ2-1; 7 positions match TRBD2. The junction had 10 bases not matched to a gene; V was cut back by 4 bases and J by 4 bases. The CDR3 has 16 residues. Germline values: CDR1 SGHAT, CDR2 FQNNGV. The CDR3 protein is CASSSISGGGYNEQFF. The CDR3 DNA sequence: TGTGCCAGCAGCTCCATATCGGGAGGAGGGTACAATGAGCAGTTCTTC.

V gene TRBV6-1 combines with J gene TRBJ1-5; perhaps TRBD1 as D (5 bases). The length of the CDR3 is 15 residues. The ends were cut back, 6 bases at V and 0 bases at J, with 12 bases in the middle. Germline assignment: CDR1 MNHNS and CDR2 SASEGT. The CDR3 DNA sequence: TGTGCCAGCAGAGGGGATTCCTATAGCAATCAGCCCCAGCATTTT. Amino acids: CASRGDSYSNQPQHF.

The rearrangement uses TRBV27 and TRBJ2-3; 10 bases line up with TRBD2. CDR3 length: 12 residues. Germline values: CDR1 MNHEY, CDR2 SMNVEV (reference sequence). V shed 5 bases and J 10 bases; nucleotides not matched to a gene: 3. In DNA form, the CDR3 reads TGTGCCAGCAGTCCTGGGACTAGCGCGCAGTATTTT. Translated, it gives CASSPGTSAQYF.

This clone has only one observation. The genes are TRBV30 and TRBJ2-1; 11 bases line up with TRBD2. This CDR3 has 13 residues. Germline loops: CDR1 GTSNPN, CDR2 SVGIG (reference sequence). V shed 3 bases and J 10 bases; nucleotides not matched to a gene: 5. As DNA, the CDR3 is TGTGCCTGGAGCCCCGGGACTAGCGGAGAGCAGTTCTTC. Encoded protein: CAWSPGTSGEQFF.

The count of this clone is one. The chain uses TRBV6-1 and TRBJ1-2; 8 bases line up with TRBD1. After removal of 4 bases from V and 2 bases from J, the junction contained 6 bases not matched to a gene. The CDR3 is 15 amino acids. Germline V gene sequence: CDR1 MNHNS, CDR2 SASEGT. This CDR3 reads CASSVQGALNYGYTF. The CDR3 DNA reads TGTGCCAGCAGTGTCCAGGGGGCCCTAAACTATGGCTACACCTTC.